What follows describes a single T cell receptor (beta chain). These data are taken from a study of blood T cell repertoires in COVID-19. V was shortened by 1 base and J by 0 bases, with 12 bases between the two germline ends. The germline gives CDR1 LGHNA, CDR2 YNFKEQ. This CDR3 comprises 16 residues. The repertoire was sequenced with immunoSEQ multiplex PCR; TCRdb's copy has only in-frame clones and lacks some. The data show some 100,000 clones, with roughly 80% seen just once and about 4% held by the top ten. This TCR was recovered from a man in his sixties with acute or convalescent COVID-19. Sequencing was performed on peripheral blood. J is TRBJ2-5 and V is TRBV4-2; TRBD2 is a possible D gene (6 bases). The DNA of the CDR3 is TGTGCCAGCAGCCAAGGAGTGGTAGCGGACCAAGAGACCCAGTACTTC. Its protein product is CASSQGVVADQETQYF.